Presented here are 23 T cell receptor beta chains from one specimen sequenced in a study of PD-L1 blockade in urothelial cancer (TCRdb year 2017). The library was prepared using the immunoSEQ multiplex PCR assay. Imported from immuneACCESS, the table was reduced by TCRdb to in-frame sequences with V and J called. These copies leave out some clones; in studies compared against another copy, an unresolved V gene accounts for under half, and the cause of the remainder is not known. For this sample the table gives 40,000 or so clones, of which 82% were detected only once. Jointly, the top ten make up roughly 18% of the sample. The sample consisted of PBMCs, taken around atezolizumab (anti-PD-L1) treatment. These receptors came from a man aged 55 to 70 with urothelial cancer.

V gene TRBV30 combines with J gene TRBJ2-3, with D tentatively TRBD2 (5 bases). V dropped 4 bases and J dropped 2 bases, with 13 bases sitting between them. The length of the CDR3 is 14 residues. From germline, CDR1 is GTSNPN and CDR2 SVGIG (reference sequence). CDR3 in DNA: TGTGCCTGGATGGTTCTCGGGGACACAGATACGCAGTATTTT. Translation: CAWMVLGDTDTQYF.

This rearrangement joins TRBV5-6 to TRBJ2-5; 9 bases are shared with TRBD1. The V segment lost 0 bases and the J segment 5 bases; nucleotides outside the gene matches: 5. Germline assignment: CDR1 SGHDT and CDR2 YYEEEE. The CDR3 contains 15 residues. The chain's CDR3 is CASSLVGQGGETQYF. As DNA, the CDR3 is TGTGCCAGCAGCTTGGTGGGACAGGGAGGGGAGACCCAGTACTTC.

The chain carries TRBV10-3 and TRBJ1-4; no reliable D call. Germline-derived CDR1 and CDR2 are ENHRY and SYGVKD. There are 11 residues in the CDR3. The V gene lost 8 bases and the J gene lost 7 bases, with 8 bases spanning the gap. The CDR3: CAIGSGEKLFF. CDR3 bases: TGTGCCATCGGTTCGGGTGAAAAACTGTTTTTT.

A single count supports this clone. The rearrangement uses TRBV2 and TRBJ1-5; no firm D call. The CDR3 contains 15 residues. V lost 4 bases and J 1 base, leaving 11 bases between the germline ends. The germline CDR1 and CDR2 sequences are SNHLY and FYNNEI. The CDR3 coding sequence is TGTGCCAGCAGTGTTGACTCCCCCAGCAATCAGCCCCAGCATTTT. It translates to CASSVDSPSNQPQHF.

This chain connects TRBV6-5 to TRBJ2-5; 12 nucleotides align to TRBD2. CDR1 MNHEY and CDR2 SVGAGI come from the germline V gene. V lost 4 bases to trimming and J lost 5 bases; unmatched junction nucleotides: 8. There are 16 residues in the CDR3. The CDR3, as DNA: TGTGCCAGCAGTTGGACACTAGCGGGGGGTCGGGAGACCCAGTACTTC. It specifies CASSWTLAGGRETQYF.

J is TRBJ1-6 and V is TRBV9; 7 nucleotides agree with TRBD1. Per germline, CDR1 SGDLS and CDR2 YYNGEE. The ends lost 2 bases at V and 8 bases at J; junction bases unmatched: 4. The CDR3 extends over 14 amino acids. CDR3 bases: TGTGCCAGCAGCGTCGACAGGGCCCATTCACCCCTCCACTTT. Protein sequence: CASSVDRAHSPLHF.

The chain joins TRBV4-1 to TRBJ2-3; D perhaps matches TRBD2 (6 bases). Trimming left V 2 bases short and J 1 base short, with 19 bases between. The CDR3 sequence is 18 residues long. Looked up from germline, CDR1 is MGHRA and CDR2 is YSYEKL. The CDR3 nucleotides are TGCGCCAGCAGCCAAAGTGCTCCTCCGGGACTCCGCACAGATACGCAGTATTTT. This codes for CASSQSAPPGLRTDTQYF.

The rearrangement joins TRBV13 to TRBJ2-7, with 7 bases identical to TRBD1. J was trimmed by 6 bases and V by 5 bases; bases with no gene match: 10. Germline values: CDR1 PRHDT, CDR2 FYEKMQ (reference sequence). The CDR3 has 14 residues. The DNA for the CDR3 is TGTGCCAGCAGCCAGAGGAACAGGGGCTTCGAGCAGTACTTC. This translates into CASSQRNRGFEQYF.

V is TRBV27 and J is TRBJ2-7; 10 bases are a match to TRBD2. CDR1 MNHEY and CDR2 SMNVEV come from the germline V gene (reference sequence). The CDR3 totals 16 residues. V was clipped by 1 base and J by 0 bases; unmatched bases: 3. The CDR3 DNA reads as TGTGCCAGCAGTTTATTTCCTAGCGGGGGCTCCTACGAGCAGTACTTC. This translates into CASSLFPSGGSYEQYF.

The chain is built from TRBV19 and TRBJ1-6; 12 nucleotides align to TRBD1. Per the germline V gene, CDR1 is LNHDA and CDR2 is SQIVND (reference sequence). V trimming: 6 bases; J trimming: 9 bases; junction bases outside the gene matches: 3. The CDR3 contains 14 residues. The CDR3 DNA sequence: TGTGCCAGTAGGGGACAGGGGGCCGGTTCACCCCTCCACTTT. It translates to CASRGQGAGSPLHF.

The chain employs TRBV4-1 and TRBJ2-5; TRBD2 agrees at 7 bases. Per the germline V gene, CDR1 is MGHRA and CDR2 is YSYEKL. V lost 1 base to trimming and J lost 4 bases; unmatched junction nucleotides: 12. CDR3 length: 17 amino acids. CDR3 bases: TGCGCCAGCAGCCAAGCGGGGGGTTTGTGGCGCGGAGAGACCCAGTACTTC. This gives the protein CASSQAGGLWRGETQYF.

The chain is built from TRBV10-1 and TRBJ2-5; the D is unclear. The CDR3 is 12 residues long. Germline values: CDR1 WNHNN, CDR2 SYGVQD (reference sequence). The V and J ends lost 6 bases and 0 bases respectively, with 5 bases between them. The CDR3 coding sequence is TGCGCCAGCAGCCCGGACCAAGAGACCCAGTACTTC. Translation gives CASSPDQETQYF.

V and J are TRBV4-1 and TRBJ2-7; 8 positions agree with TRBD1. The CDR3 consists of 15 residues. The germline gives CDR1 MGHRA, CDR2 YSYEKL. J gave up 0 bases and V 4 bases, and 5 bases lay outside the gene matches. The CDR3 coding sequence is TGCGCCAGCAGCCCCGGACAGGGCGTCTCCTACGAGCAGTACTTC. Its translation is CASSPGQGVSYEQYF.

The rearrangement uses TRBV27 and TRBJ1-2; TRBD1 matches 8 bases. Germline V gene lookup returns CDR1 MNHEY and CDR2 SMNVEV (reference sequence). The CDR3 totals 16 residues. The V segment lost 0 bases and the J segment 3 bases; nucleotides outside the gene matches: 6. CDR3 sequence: CASSLSGQGAYYGYTF. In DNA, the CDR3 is TGTGCCAGCAGTTTATCAGGCCAGGGGGCCTACTATGGCTACACCTTC.

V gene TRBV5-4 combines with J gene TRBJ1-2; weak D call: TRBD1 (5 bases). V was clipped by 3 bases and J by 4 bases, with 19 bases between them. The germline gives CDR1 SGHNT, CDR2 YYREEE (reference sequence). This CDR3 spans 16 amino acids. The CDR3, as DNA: TGTGCCAGCAGCTCAGCGGGGCAGCGGACTCCCTATGGCTACACCTTC. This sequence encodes CASSSAGQRTPYGYTF.

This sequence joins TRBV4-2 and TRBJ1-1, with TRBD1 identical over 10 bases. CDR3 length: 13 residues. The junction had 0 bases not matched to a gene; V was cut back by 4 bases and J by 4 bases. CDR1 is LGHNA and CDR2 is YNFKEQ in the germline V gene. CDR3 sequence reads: CASSRDRGTEAFF. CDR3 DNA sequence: TGTGCCAGCAGCCGGGACAGGGGCACTGAAGCTTTCTTT.

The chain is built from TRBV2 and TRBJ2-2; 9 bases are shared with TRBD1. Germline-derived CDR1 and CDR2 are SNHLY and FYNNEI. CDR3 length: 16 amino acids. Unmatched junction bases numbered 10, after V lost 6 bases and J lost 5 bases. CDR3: CASSGIFGQGTGELFF. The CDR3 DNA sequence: TGTGCCAGCAGCGGAATATTTGGACAGGGGACCGGGGAGCTGTTTTTT.

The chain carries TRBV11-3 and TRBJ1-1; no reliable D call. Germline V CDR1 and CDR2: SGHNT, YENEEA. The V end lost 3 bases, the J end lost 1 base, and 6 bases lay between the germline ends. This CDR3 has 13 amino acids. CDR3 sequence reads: CASSFNRNTEAFF. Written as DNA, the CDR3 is TGTGCCAGCAGCTTTAACAGGAACACTGAAGCTTTCTTT. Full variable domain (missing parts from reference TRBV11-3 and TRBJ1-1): EAGVVQSPRYKIIEKKQPVAFWCNPISGHNTLYWYLQNLGQGPELLIRYENEEAVDDSQLPKDRFSAERLKGVDSTLKIQPAELGDSAVYLCASSFNRNTEAFFGQGTRLTVV.

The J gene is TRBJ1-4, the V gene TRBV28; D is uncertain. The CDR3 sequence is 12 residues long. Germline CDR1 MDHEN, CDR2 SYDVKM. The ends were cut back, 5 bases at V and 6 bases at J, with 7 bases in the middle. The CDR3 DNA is TGTGCCAGCAGTCTCGTAGATGAAAAACTGTTTTTT. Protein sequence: CASSLVDEKLFF.

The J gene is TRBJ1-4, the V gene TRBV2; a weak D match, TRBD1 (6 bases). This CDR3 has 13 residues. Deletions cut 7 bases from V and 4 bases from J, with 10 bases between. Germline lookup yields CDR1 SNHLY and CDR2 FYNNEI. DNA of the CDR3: TGTGCCAGCACAGGGGTGGTTAATGAAAAACTGTTTTTT. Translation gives CASTGVVNEKLFF.

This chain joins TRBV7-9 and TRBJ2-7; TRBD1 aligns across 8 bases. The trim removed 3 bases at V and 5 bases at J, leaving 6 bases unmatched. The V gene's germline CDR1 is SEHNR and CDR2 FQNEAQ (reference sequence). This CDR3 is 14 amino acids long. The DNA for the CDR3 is TGTGCCAGCAGCTTCTTTACAGGGGGTGACGAGCAGTACTTC. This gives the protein CASSFFTGGDEQYF.

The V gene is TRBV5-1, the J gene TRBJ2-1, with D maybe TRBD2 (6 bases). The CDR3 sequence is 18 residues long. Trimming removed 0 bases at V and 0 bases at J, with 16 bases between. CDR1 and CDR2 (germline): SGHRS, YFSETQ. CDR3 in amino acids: CASSLVGAGSSSYNEQFF. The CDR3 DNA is TGCGCCAGCAGCTTGGTCGGGGCGGGGTCGAGCTCCTACAATGAGCAGTTCTTC. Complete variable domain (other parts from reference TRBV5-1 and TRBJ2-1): KAGVTQTPRYLIKTRGQQVTLSCSPISGHRSVSWYQQTPGQGLQFLFEYFSETQRNKGNFPGRFSGRQFSNSRSEMNVSTLELGDSALYLCASSLVGAGSSSYNEQFFGPGTRLTVL.

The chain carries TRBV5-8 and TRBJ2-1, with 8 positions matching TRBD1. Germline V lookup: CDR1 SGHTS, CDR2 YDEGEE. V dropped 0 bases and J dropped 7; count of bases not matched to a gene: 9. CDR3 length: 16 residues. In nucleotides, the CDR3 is TGTGCCAGCAGCTTGGTAATCCGTACAGGGGGGAATGAGCAGTTCTTC. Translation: CASSLVIRTGGNEQFF.